A selection of T cell receptor beta chains follows, all from one sample in a study of chemoradiotherapy in HPV16-positive cancers. Profiled with immunoSEQ multiplex PCR; TCRdb holds only in-frame clones, not every one. The sample has fewer than 16,000 clones; 65% to 80% are singletons. This specimen was taken from a patient who underwent chemoradiotherapy. These receptors were taken from a human donor with HPV-associated anogenital cancer. The CDR3 runs from the conserved cysteine through the conserved F or W. Fields, in order: J gene, clone size, D gene, V gene, CDR3 protein, CDR3 DNA. D genes are given only for firm matches. Not all rows give a size; the values are once, few, many and, for expanded clones, a class.

j_gene: TRBJ1-5
abundance: .
d_gene: TRBD1
v_gene: TRBV6-1
CDR3aa: CAAQGVNNQPQHF
CDR3nt: TGTGCCGCGCAGGGGGTTAACAATCAGCCCCAGCATTTT

j_gene: TRBJ1-2
abundance: once
d_gene: .
v_gene: TRBV28
CDR3aa: CASSFGGAPYGYTF
CDR3nt: TGTGCCAGCAGTTTTGGGGGGGCGCCCTATGGCTACACCTTC

j_gene: TRBJ2-2
abundance: .
d_gene: .
v_gene: TRBV25-1
CDR3aa: CVSSEVSRELFF
CDR3nt: TGTGTCAGCAGTGAAGTTAGCCGGGAGCTGTTTTTT

j_gene: TRBJ2-7
abundance: .
d_gene: .
v_gene: TRBV5-4
CDR3aa: CASSLTYEQYF
CDR3nt: TGTGCCAGCAGCCTAACCTACGAGCAGTACTTC

j_gene: TRBJ1-5
abundance: .
d_gene: TRBD1
v_gene: TRBV28
CDR3aa: CASSSGQGSNQPQHF
CDR3nt: TGTGCCAGCAGTTCCGGACAGGGAAGCAATCAGCCCCAGCATTTT

j_gene: TRBJ2-6
abundance: .
d_gene: .
v_gene: TRBV7-2
CDR3aa: CASRTVTSSSGANVLTF
CDR3nt: TGTGCCAGCAGAACGGTTACCTCCTCCTCTGGGGCCAACGTCCTGACTTTC

j_gene: TRBJ1-6
abundance: .
d_gene: .
v_gene: TRBV28
CDR3aa: CASSLSRGLFSYNSPLHF
CDR3nt: TGTGCCAGCAGTTTAAGCAGGGGACTATTCTCCTATAATTCACCCCTCCACTTT

j_gene: TRBJ2-6
abundance: .
d_gene: TRBD1
v_gene: TRBV9
CDR3aa: CASSARTGTGANVLTF
CDR3nt: TGTGCCAGCAGCGCACGGACAGGGACTGGGGCCAACGTCCTGACTTTC

j_gene: TRBJ1-2
abundance: .
d_gene: .
v_gene: TRBV28
CDR3aa: CASAINYGYTF
CDR3nt: TGTGCCAGCGCTATTAACTATGGCTACACCTTC

j_gene: TRBJ2-2
abundance: once
d_gene: .
v_gene: TRBV11-2
CDR3aa: CASSLVPGGSGGELFF
CDR3nt: TGTGCCAGCAGCTTAGTCCCGGGGGGCAGTGGCGGGGAGCTGTTTTTT

j_gene: TRBJ2-6
abundance: once
d_gene: .
v_gene: TRBV19
CDR3aa: CASSIPGRASGANVLTF
CDR3nt: TGTGCCAGTAGTATCCCGGGACGGGCCTCTGGGGCCAACGTCCTGACTTTC

j_gene: TRBJ2-7
abundance: .
d_gene: .
v_gene: TRBV2
CDR3aa: CASSEKGGYPLYEQYF
CDR3nt: TGTGCCAGCAGTGAAAAGGGGGGATACCCCCTCTACGAGCAGTACTTC

j_gene: TRBJ1-5
abundance: few
d_gene: .
v_gene: TRBV2
CDR3aa: CASRGDPNQPQHF
CDR3nt: TGTGCCAGCAGGGGGGACCCCAATCAGCCCCAGCATTTT

j_gene: TRBJ2-7
abundance: .
d_gene: .
v_gene: TRBV6-5
CDR3aa: CASSHQGYEQYF
CDR3nt: TGTGCCAGCAGTCACCAGGGCTACGAGCAGTACTTC

j_gene: TRBJ1-1
abundance: few
d_gene: .
v_gene: TRBV14
CDR3aa: CASSAQVTEAFF
CDR3nt: TGTGCCAGCAGCGCTCAAGTAACTGAAGCTTTCTTT

j_gene: TRBJ1-4
abundance: .
d_gene: .
v_gene: TRBV7-9
CDR3aa: CASSSAGEKLFF
CDR3nt: TGTGCCAGCAGCTCTGCAGGTGAAAAACTGTTTTTT

j_gene: TRBJ1-5
abundance: .
d_gene: TRBD1
v_gene: TRBV18
CDR3aa: CASSPGQGRDQPQHF
CDR3nt: TGTGCCAGCTCACCTGGACAGGGGAGGGATCAGCCCCAGCATTTT

j_gene: TRBJ1-4
abundance: .
d_gene: .
v_gene: TRBV7-8
CDR3aa: CASSSRWGQSNEKLFF
CDR3nt: TGTGCCAGCAGCTCCCGGTGGGGGCAGTCTAATGAAAAACTGTTTTTT

j_gene: TRBJ1-1
abundance: .
d_gene: .
v_gene: TRBV9
CDR3aa: CASSVASLDTEAFF
CDR3nt: TGTGCCAGCAGCGTAGCCAGTTTGGACACTGAAGCTTTCTTT

j_gene: TRBJ1-3
abundance: .
d_gene: .
v_gene: TRBV15
CDR3aa: CATSRDLGDTIYF
CDR3nt: TGTGCCACCAGCAGAGATCTAGGTGACACCATATATTTT

j_gene: TRBJ2-6
abundance: .
d_gene: .
v_gene: TRBV7-3
CDR3aa: CASSRDKTNVLTF
CDR3nt: TGTGCCAGCAGCCGCGACAAGACCAACGTCCTGACTTTC

j_gene: TRBJ2-7
abundance: .
d_gene: .
v_gene: TRBV27
CDR3aa: CASSYAPGLEQYF
CDR3nt: TGTGCCAGCAGTTATGCCCCTGGTTTGGAGCAGTACTTC

j_gene: TRBJ2-7
abundance: .
d_gene: TRBD2
v_gene: TRBV5-6
CDR3aa: CASSLILAGGSYEQYF
CDR3nt: TGTGCCAGCAGCCTAATCCTAGCGGGGGGATCCTACGAGCAGTACTTC

j_gene: TRBJ2-3
abundance: .
d_gene: .
v_gene: TRBV2
CDR3aa: CAGAGEMGSTHF
CDR3nt: TGTGCCGGGGCCGGGGAGATGGGCTCCACGCATTTT

j_gene: TRBJ2-1
abundance: .
d_gene: .
v_gene: TRBV7-9
CDR3aa: CASSFTSSGFNEQFF
CDR3nt: TGTGCCAGCAGCTTTACTAGTTCGGGTTTTAATGAGCAGTTCTTC

j_gene: TRBJ1-6
abundance: .
d_gene: .
v_gene: TRBV30
CDR3aa: CAWSVGSPLHF
CDR3nt: TGTGCCTGGAGTGTCGGATCACCCCTCCACTTT

j_gene: TRBJ2-6
abundance: .
d_gene: .
v_gene: TRBV6-6
CDR3aa: CASRAATVGANVLTF
CDR3nt: TGTGCCAGCCGCGCAGCAACTGTTGGGGCCAACGTCCTGACTTTC

j_gene: TRBJ1-3
abundance: once
d_gene: .
v_gene: TRBV5-1
CDR3aa: CASSFGVIGNTIYF
CDR3nt: TGCGCCAGCAGCTTCGGGGTTATTGGAAACACCATATATTTT

j_gene: TRBJ1-2
abundance: .
d_gene: TRBD1
v_gene: TRBV7-3
CDR3aa: CASSATGGAGGYTF
CDR3nt: TGTGCCAGCAGCGCCACAGGGGGCGCGGGTGGCTACACCTTC

j_gene: TRBJ2-7
abundance: .
d_gene: .
v_gene: TRBV5-8
CDR3aa: CASSLAPWGEQYF
CDR3nt: TGTGCCAGCAGCTTGGCCCCGTGGGGGGAGCAGTACTTC

j_gene: TRBJ2-2
abundance: .
d_gene: .
v_gene: TRBV19
CDR3aa: CASVEQRFGELFF
CDR3nt: TGTGCCAGTGTCGAGCAGCGGTTCGGGGAGCTGTTTTTT

j_gene: TRBJ2-1
abundance: .
d_gene: .
v_gene: TRBV30
CDR3aa: CAWSWISSYNEQFF
CDR3nt: TGTGCCTGGAGTTGGATTAGCTCCTACAATGAGCAGTTCTTC

j_gene: TRBJ2-7
abundance: .
d_gene: .
v_gene: TRBV7-7
CDR3aa: CASSLDRSYEQYF
CDR3nt: TGTGCTAGCAGCTTAGACAGGTCCTACGAGCAGTACTTC

j_gene: TRBJ1-2
abundance: medium-sized
d_gene: TRBD1
v_gene: TRBV30
CDR3aa: CAWSRTGREGYTF
CDR3nt: TGTGCCTGGAGTAGGACAGGGAGAGAAGGCTACACCTTC

j_gene: TRBJ2-3
abundance: .
d_gene: .
v_gene: TRBV14
CDR3aa: CASSLRHDTQYF
CDR3nt: TGTGCCAGCAGCCTACGTCATGATACGCAGTATTTT

j_gene: TRBJ1-2
abundance: .
d_gene: .
v_gene: TRBV5-4
CDR3aa: CASSLAGSDGYTF
CDR3nt: TGTGCCAGCAGCTTGGCGGGATCGGATGGCTACACCTTC

j_gene: TRBJ1-6
abundance: .
d_gene: .
v_gene: TRBV7-9
CDR3aa: CASSPDRLGSPLHF
CDR3nt: TGTGCCAGCAGCCCGGACCGTCTGGGATCACCCCTCCACTTT

j_gene: TRBJ2-5
abundance: .
d_gene: .
v_gene: TRBV7-9
CDR3aa: CASSLGGSQETQYF
CDR3nt: TGTGCCAGCAGCTTAGGGGGGTCCCAAGAGACCCAGTACTTC

j_gene: TRBJ2-7
abundance: .
d_gene: .
v_gene: TRBV2
CDR3aa: CASSEADRYEQYF
CDR3nt: TGTGCCAGCAGTGAGGCGGATCGCTACGAGCAGTACTTC

j_gene: TRBJ1-2
abundance: .
d_gene: .
v_gene: TRBV14
CDR3aa: CASSPSQQGYGYTF
CDR3nt: TGTGCCAGCAGCCCCTCCCAGCAGGGGTATGGCTACACCTTC

j_gene: TRBJ1-1
abundance: .
d_gene: TRBD1
v_gene: TRBV18
CDR3aa: CASSPLAQGGTEAFF
CDR3nt: TGTGCCAGCTCACCTTTAGCACAGGGGGGGACTGAAGCTTTCTTT

j_gene: TRBJ2-7
abundance: .
d_gene: .
v_gene: TRBV5-1
CDR3aa: CASSLIGTSYEQYF
CDR3nt: TGCGCCAGCAGCTTGATCGGGACCTCCTACGAGCAGTACTTC

j_gene: TRBJ1-1
abundance: .
d_gene: .
v_gene: TRBV2
CDR3aa: CASSVYGVAEAFF
CDR3nt: TGTGCCAGCAGTGTATATGGGGTTGCTGAAGCTTTCTTT